This record concerns one TCR beta chain sequence. A much larger clone lies a single base off, so this may be a read error. Via MiXCR, TCRdb re-called the reads, giving one row per CDR3 protein. The repertoire holds about 680,000 distinct CDR3 sequences, with more than 20% as singletons. The germline CDR1 and CDR2 sequences are SGHTA and FQGNSA. The CDR3 consists of 13 residues. Germline trimming cut 9 bases from V and 7 bases from J; bases unmatched to any gene: 9. These data come from a study of T cell repertoires in cytomegalovirus infection. The sequencing input was CD8+ T cells from PBMCs. The V call is TRBV7-2, the J call TRBJ2-1, with 7 positions matching TRBD2. The receptor was isolated from a human donor in good health (CMV status not recorded). Some clones in this sample may be carry-over from other donors' samples. Here the CDR3 reads CASFGLVGNEQFF. As DNA, the CDR3 is TGTGCCAGTTTCGGACTAGTGGGGAATGAGCAGTTCTTC.